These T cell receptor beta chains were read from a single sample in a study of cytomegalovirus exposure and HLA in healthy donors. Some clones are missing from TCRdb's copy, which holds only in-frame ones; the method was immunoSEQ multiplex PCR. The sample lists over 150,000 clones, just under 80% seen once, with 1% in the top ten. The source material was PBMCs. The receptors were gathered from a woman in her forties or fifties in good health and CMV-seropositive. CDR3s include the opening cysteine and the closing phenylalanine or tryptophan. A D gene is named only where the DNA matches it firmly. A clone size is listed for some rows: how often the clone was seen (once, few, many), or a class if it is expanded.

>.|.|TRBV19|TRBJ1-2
CASSMLEPNYGYTF
TGTGCCAGTAGTATGCTGGAGCCTAACTATGGCTACACCTTC
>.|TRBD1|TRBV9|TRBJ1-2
CASSVASGTDGYTF
TGTGCCAGCAGCGTAGCATCCGGGACAGACGGCTACACCTTC
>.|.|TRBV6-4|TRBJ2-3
CASSVGGAGDTQYF
TGTGCCAGCAGTGTCGGGGGAGCGGGAGATACGCAGTATTTT
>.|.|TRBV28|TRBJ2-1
CASRAGRGINEQFF
TGTGCCAGCAGGGCCGGCCGCGGGATCAATGAGCAGTTCTTC
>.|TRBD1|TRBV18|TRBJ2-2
CASSLGTASGELFF
TGTGCCAGCTCCCTCGGGACAGCCTCCGGGGAGCTGTTTTTT
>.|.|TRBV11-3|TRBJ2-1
CASSILGAAVQQFF
TGTGCCAGCAGCATCCTGGGGGCGGCCGTTCAGCAGTTCTTC
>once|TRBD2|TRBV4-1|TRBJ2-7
CASSQEAGGPSGEQYF
TGCGCCAGCAGCCAAGAGGCGGGGGGGCCATCGGGCGAGCAGTACTTC
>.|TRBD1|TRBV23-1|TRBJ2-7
CASSQELDRGGHEQYF
TGCGCCAGCAGTCAAGAACTGGACAGGGGAGGACACGAGCAGTACTTC
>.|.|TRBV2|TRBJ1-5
CASSEKGVRNQPQHF
TGTGCCAGCAGTGAAAAAGGGGTCAGGAATCAGCCCCAGCATTTT
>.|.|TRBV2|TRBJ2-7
CASSAERSYEQYF
TGTGCCAGCAGTGCCGAGCGAAGCTACGAGCAGTACTTC